This TCR beta chain was obtained from a study of blood T cell repertoires in COVID-19. Study details: Specimens from acute and convalescent COVID-19 originated in the United States, Italy and Spain. T cells, B-cell-depleted T cells, or PBMCs provided the cDNA or gDNA that served as material.

Profiled with immunoSEQ multiplex PCR; TCRdb holds only in-frame clones, not every one. The data contain over 130,000 clones, 84% of them singletons. CDR3 length: 15 residues. The germline CDR1 and CDR2 sequences are LNHDA and SQIVND (reference sequence). J gave up 2 bases and V 8 bases, and 3 bases lay outside the gene matches. The chain joins TRBV19 to TRBJ2-5; 15 positions match TRBD2. This TCR was sampled from a woman aged 45-59 years with acute COVID-19. Sequencing input: PBMCs or T cells enriched from blood (not recorded which). This chain's CDR3 is CASGGLAGGQETQYF. In DNA form, the CDR3 reads TGTGCCAGTGGAGGACTAGCGGGAGGGCAAGAGACCCAGTACTTC.